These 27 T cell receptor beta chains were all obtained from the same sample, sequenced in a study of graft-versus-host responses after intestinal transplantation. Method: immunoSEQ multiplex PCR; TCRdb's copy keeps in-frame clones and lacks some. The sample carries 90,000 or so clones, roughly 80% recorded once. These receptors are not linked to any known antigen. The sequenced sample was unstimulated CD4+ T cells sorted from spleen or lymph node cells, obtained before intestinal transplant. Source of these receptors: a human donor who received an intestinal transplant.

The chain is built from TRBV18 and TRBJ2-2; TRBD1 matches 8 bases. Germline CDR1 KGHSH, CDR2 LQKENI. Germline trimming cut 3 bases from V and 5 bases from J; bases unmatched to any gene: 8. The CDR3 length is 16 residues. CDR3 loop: CASSPGRTGMTGELFF. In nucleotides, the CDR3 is TGTGCCAGCTCACCGGGCCGGACAGGGATGACCGGGGAGCTGTTTTTT.

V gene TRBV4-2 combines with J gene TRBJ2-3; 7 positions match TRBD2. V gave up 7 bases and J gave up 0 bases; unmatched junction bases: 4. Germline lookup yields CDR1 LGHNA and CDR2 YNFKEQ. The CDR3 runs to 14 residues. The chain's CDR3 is CASTRGDSTDTQYF. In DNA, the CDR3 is TGTGCCAGCACCCGGGGGGACAGCACAGATACGCAGTATTTT.

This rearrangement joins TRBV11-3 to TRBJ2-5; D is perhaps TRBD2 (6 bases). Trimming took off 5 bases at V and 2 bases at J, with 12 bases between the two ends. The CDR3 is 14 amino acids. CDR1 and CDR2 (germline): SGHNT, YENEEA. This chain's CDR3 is CASSQRDFQETQYF. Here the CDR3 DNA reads TGTGCCAGCAGCCAAAGGGACTTTCAAGAGACCCAGTACTTC.

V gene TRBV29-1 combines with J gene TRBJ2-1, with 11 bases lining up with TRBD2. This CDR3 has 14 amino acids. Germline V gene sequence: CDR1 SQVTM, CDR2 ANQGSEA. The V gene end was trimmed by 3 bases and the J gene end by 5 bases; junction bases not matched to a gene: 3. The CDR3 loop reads CSVEPSGRNNEQFF. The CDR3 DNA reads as TGCAGCGTTGAGCCTAGCGGGAGGAACAATGAGCAGTTCTTC.

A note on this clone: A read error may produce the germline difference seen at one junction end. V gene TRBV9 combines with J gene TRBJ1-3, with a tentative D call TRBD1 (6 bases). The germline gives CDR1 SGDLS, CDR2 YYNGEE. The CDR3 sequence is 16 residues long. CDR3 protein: CASSVARDNRGNTIYF. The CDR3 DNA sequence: TGCGCCAGCAGCGTAGCTCGGGACAACAGAGGAAACACCATATATTTT.

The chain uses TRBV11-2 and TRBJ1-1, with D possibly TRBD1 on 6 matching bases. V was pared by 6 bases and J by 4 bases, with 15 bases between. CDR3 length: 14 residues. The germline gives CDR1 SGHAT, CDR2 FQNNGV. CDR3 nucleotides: TGTGCCAGCAGTTTACAGGGAATCGGCACTGAAGCTTTCTTT. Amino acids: CASSLQGIGTEAFF.

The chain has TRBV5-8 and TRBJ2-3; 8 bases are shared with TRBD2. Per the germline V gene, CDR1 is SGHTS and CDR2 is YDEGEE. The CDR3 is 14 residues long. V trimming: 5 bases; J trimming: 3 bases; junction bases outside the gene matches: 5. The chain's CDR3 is CASSLGGETDTQYF. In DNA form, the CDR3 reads TGTGCCAGCAGTCTCGGGGGGGAGACAGATACGCAGTATTTT. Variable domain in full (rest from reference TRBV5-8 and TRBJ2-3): EAGVTQSPTHLIKTRGQQATLRCSPISGHTSVYWYQQALGLGLQFLLWYDEGEERNRGNFPPRFSGRQFPNYSSELNVNALELEDSALYLCASSLGGETDTQYFGPGTRLTVL.

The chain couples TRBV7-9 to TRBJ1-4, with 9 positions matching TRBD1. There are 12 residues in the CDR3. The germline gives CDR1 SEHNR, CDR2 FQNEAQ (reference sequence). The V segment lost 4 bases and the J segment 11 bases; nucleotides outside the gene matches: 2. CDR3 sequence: CASSWDREKLFF. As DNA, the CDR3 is TGTGCCAGCAGCTGGGACAGGGAGAAACTGTTTTTT. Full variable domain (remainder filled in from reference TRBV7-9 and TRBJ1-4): DTGVSQNPRHKITKRGQNVTFRCDPISEHNRLYWYRQTLGQGPEFLTYFQNEAQLEKSRLLSDRFSAERPKGSFSTLEIQRTEQGDSAMYLCASSWDREKLFFGSGTQLSVL.

The CDR3, as DNA: TGCGCCAGCAGCCATCCCCAGGGCAATAATTCACCCCTCCACTTT. This translates into CASSHPQGNNSPLHF. The chain couples TRBV4-1 to TRBJ1-6, with D possibly TRBD1 on 5 matching bases. The CDR3 is 15 residues long. Trimming left V 3 bases short and J 5 bases short, with 11 bases between. Germline V gene lookup returns CDR1 MGHRA and CDR2 YSYEKL.

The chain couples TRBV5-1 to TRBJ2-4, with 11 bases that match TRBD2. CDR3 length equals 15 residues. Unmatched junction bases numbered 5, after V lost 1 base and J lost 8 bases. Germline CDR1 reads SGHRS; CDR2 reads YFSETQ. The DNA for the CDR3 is TGCGCCAGCAGCTTGAGTAGCGGGGGGGCAGACATTCAGTACTTC. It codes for CASSLSSGGADIQYF. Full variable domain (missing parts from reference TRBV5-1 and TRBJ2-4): KAGVTQTPRYLIKTRGQQVTLSCSPISGHRSVSWYQQTPGQGLQFLFEYFSETQRNKGNFPGRFSGRQFSNSRSEMNVSTLELGDSALYLCASSLSSGGADIQYFGAGTRLSVL.

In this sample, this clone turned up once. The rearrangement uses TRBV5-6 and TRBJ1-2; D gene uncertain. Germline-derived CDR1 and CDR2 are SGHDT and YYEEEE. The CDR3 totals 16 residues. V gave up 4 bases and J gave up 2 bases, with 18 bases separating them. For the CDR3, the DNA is TGTGCCAGCAGCCTGAACCGGCGGGATCCCAACTATGGCTACACCTTC. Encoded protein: CASSLNRRDPNYGYTF.

The DNA of the CDR3 is TGCAGCGGCCTTACAGGGGGCTACGAGCAGTACTTC. The encoded protein is CSGLTGGYEQYF. The chain employs TRBV29-1 and TRBJ2-7; TRBD1 matches at 8 bases. The V gene end was trimmed by 7 bases and the J gene end by 3 bases; junction bases not matched to a gene: 5. CDR1 is SQVTM and CDR2 is ANQGSEA in the germline V gene. The CDR3 contains 12 residues.

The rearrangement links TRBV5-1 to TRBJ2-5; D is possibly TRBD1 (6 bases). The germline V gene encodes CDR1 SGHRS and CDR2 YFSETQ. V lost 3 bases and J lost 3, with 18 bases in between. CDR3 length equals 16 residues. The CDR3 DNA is TGCGCCAGCAGCTCCGGACAGACCGACTCAAAAGAGACCCAGTACTTC. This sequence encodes CASSSGQTDSKETQYF.

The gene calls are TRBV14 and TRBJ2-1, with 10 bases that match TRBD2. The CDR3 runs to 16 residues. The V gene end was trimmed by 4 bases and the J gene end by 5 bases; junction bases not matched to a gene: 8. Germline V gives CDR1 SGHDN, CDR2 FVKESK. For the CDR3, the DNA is TGTGCCAGCAGCCGACCAGCGGGAGGGCCCGACAATGAGCAGTTCTTC. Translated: CASSRPAGGPDNEQFF.

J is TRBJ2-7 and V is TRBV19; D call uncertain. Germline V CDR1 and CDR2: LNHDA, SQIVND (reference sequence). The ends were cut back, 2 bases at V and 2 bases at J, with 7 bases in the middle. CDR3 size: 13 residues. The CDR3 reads CASSINGPYEQYF. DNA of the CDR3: TGTGCCAGTAGTATAAATGGGCCCTACGAGCAGTACTTC.

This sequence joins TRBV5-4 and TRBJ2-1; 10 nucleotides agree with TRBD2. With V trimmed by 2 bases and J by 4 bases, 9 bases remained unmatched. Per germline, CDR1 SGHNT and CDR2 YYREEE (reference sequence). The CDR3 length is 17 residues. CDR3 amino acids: CASSLGLAGDGYNEQFF. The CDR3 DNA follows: TGTGCCAGCAGCTTAGGGCTAGCGGGAGACGGGTACAATGAGCAGTTCTTC.

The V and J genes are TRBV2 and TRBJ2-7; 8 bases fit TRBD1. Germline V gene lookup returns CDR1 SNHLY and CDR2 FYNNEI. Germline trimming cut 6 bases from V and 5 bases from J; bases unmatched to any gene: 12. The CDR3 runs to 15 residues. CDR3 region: CASSVRTGWGHEQYF. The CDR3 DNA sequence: TGTGCCAGCAGCGTAAGGACAGGGTGGGGCCACGAGCAGTACTTC. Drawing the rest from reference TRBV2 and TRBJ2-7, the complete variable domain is EPEVTQTPSHQVTQMGQEVILRCVPISNHLYFYWYRQILGQKVEFLVSFYNNEISEKSEIFDDQFSVERPDGSNFTLKIRSTKLEDSAMYFCASSVRTGWGHEQYFGPGTRLTVT.

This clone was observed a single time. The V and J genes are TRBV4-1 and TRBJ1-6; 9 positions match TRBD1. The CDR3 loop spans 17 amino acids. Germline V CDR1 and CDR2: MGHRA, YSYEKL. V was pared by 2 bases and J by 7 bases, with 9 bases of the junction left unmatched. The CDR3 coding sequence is TGCGCCAGCAGCCAATTAAGGGTGGGACAGGGCAATTCACCCCTCCACTTT. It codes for CASSQLRVGQGNSPLHF.

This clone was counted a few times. CDR3 DNA sequence: TGTGCCAGCAGCTTGGGACAGATCTATAATTCACCCCTCCACTTT. Translating it yields CASSLGQIYNSPLHF. The chain couples TRBV5-6 to TRBJ1-6, with a possible D match to TRBD1 (5 bases). V was clipped by 0 bases and J by 3 bases, with 7 bases between them. CDR3 size: 15 residues. Per the germline V gene, CDR1 is SGHDT and CDR2 is YYEEEE.

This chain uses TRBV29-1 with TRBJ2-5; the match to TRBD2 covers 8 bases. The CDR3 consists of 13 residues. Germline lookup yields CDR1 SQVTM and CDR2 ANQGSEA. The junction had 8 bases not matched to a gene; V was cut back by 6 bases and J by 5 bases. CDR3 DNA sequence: TGCAGCGTCCTTAGGACTAGCTGGGAGACCCAGTACTTC. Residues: CSVLRTSWETQYF.

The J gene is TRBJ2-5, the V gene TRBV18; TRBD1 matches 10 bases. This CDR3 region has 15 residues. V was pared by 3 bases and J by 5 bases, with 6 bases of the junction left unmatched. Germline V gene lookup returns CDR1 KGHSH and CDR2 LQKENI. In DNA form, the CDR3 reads TGTGCCAGCTCACCGAAGACAGGGGGCGAGGAGACCCAGTACTTC. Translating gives CASSPKTGGEETQYF.

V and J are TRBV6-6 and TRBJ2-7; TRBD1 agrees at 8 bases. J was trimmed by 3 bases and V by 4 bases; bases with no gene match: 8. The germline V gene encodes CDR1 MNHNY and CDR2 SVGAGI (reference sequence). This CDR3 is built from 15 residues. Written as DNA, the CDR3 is TGTGCCAGCAGTTTTTCCCCGACAGGGGACTACGAGCAGTACTTC. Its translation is CASSFSPTGDYEQYF.

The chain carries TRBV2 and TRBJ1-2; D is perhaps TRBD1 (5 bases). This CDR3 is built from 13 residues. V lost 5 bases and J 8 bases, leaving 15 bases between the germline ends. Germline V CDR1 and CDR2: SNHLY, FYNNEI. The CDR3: CASSRGALGGYTF. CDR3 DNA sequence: TGTGCCAGCAGTCGCGGGGCCCTAGGAGGCTACACCTTC.

DNA of the CDR3: TGTGCCAGTAATAGGTTGGGGGCGGAACAGCCCCAGCATTTT. Amino acids: CASNRLGAEQPQHF. The chain joins TRBV19 to TRBJ1-5, with a tentative D call TRBD1 (6 bases). Germline CDR1 LNHDA, CDR2 SQIVND (reference sequence). V was pared by 7 bases and J by 7 bases, with 17 bases between. This CDR3 contains 14 residues.

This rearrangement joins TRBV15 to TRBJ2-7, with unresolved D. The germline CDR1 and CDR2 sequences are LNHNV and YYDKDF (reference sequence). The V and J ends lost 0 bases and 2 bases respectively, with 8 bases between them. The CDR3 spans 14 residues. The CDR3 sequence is CATSREGGTYEQYF. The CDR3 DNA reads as TGTGCCACCAGCAGAGAAGGCGGTACCTACGAGCAGTACTTC.

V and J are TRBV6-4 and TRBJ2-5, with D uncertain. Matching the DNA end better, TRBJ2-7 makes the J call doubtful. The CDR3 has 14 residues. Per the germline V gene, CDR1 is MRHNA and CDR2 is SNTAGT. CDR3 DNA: TGTGCCAGCAGTGACGAATGGGTGGGCTACGAGCAGTACTTC. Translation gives CASSDEWVGYEQYF.

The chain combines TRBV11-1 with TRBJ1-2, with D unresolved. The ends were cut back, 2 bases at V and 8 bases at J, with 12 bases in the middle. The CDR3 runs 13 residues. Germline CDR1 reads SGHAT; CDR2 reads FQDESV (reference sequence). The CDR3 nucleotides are TGTGCCAGCAGCTTAACCGGGATCGACGGCTACACCTTC. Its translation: CASSLTGIDGYTF.